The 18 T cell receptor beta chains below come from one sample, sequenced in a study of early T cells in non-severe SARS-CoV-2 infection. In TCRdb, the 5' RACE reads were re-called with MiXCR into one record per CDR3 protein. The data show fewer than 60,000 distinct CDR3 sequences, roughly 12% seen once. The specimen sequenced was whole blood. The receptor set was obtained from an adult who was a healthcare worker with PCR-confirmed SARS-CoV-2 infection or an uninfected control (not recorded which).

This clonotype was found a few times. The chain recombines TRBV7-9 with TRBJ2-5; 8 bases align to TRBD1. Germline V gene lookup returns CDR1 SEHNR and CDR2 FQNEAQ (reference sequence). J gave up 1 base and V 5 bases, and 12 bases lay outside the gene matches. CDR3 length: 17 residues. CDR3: CASSRGSGTGPQETQYF. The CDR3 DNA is TGTGCCAGCAGCCGGGGGTCCGGGACAGGACCCCAAGAGACCCAGTACTTC.

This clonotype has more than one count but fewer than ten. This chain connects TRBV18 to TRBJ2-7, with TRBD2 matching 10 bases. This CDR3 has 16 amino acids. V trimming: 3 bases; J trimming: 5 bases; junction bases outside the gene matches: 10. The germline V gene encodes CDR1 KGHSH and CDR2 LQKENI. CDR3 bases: TGTGCCAGCTCACCGGTTGCTAGCGGGAGTTTGGACGAGCAGTACTTC. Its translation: CASSPVASGSLDEQYF.

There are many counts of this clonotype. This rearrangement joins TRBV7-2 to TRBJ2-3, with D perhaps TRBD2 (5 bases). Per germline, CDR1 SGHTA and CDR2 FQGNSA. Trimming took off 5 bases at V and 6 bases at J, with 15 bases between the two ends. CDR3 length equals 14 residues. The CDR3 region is CASSPREGRDTQYF. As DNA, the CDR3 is TGTGCCAGCAGCCCCCGCGAGGGAAGGGATACGCAGTATTTT.

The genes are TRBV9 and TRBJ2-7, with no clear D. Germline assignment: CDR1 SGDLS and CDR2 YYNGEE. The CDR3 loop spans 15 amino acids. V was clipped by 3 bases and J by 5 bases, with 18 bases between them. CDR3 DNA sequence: TGTGCCAGCAGCGCCCTTCCGCAGCCTTGGGACGAGCAGTACTTC. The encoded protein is CASSALPQPWDEQYF. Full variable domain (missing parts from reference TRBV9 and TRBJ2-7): DSGVTQTPKHLITATGQRVTLRCSPRSGDLSVYWYQQSLDQGLQFLIQYYNGEERAKGNILERFSAQQFPDLHSELNLSSLELGDSALYFCASSALPQPWDEQYFGPGTRLTVT.

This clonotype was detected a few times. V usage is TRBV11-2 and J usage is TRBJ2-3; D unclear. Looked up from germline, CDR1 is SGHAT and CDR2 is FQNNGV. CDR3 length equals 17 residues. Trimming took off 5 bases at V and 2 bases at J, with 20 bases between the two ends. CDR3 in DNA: TGTGCCAGCAGCAGTCAACACGGTCGTGGTTCCACAGATACGCAGTATTTT. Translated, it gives CASSSQHGRGSTDTQYF.

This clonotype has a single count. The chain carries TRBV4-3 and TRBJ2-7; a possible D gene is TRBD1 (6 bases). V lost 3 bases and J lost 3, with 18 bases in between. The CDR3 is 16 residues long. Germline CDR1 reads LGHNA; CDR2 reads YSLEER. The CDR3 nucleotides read TGCGCCAGCAGCCAGGGGTTAAGGGGCAGGGGCTACGAGCAGTACTTC. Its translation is CASSQGLRGRGYEQYF.

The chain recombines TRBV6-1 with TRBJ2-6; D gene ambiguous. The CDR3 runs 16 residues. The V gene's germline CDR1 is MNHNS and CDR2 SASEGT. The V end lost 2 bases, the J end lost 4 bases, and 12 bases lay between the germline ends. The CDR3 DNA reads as TGTGCCAGCAGTGAACTGAGTGGTCGAGGGGCCAACGTCCTGACTTTC. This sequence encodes CASSELSGRGANVLTF.

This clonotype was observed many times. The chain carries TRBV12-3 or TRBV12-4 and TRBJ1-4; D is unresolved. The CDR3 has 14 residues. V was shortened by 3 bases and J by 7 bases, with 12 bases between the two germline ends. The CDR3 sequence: CASSFKGRGEKLFF. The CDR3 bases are TGTGCCAGCAGTTTTAAGGGAAGAGGTGAAAAACTGTTTTTT.

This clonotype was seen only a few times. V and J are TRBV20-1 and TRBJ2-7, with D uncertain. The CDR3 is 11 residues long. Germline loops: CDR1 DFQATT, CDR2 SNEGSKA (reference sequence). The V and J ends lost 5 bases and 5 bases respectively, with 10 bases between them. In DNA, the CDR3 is TGCAGTGCTCACCTCGGCAACGAGCAGTACTTC. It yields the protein CSAHLGNEQYF.

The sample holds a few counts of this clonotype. Here the CDR3 DNA reads TGTGCCAGCAGCTTAGTCGGGATAGCGGCGGTCACAGATACGCAGTATTTT. It is translated as CASSLVGIAAVTDTQYF. This rearrangement joins TRBV7-2 to TRBJ2-3; weak D call: TRBD2 (6 bases). Germline loops: CDR1 SGHTA, CDR2 FQGNSA. V gave up 1 base and J gave up 2 bases, with 16 bases separating them. The CDR3 has 17 amino acids.

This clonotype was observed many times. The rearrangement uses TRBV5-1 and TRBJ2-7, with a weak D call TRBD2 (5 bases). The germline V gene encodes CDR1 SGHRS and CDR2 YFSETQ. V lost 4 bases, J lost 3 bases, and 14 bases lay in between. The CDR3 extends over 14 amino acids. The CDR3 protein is CASSDHAGSYEQYF. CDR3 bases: TGCGCCAGCAGCGATCATGCGGGTAGCTACGAGCAGTACTTC.

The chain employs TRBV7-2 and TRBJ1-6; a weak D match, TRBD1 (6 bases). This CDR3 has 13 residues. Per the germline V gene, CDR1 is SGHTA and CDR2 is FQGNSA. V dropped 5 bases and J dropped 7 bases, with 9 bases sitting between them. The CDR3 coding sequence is TGTGCCAGCAGCACCACAGGGAATTCACCCCTCCACTTT. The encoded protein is CASSTTGNSPLHF.

CDR3 residues: CASSRRENTEAFF. The CDR3 DNA follows: TGTGCCAGCAGCCGCAGGGAGAACACTGAAGCTTTCTTT. This chain links TRBV11-2 with TRBJ1-1; possible D gene TRBD1, 5 bases. CDR1 is SGHAT and CDR2 is FQNNGV in the germline V gene. The length of the CDR3 is 13 residues. V was pared by 5 bases and J by 1 base, with 8 bases between.

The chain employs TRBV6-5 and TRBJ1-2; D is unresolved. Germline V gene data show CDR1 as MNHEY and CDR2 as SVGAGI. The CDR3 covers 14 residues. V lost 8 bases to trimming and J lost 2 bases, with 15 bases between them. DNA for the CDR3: TGTGCCAGCTGCCGCCCAGGCGCCAACTATGGCTACACCTTC. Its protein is CASCRPGANYGYTF.

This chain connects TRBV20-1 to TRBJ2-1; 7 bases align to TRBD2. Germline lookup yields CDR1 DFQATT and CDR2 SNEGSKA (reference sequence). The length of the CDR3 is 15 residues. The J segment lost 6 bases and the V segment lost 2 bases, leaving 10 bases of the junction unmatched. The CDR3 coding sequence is TGCAGTGCTAGAAATCTAGCGGTTAGTCGCAATGAGCAGTTCTTC. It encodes CSARNLAVSRNEQFF.

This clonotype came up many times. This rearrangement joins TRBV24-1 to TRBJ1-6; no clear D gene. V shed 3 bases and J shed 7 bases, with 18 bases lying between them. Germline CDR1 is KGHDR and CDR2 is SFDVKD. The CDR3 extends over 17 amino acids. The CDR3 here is CATSDPPRTQENSPLHF. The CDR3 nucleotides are TGTGCCACCAGTGATCCTCCACGGACGCAGGAAAATTCACCCCTCCACTTT.

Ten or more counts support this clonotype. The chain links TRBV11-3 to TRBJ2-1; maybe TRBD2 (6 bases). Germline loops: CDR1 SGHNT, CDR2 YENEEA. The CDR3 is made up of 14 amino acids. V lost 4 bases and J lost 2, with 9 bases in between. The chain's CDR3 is CASSSRGTYNEQFF. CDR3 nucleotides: TGTGCCAGCAGCTCTCGGGGGACCTACAATGAGCAGTTCTTC.

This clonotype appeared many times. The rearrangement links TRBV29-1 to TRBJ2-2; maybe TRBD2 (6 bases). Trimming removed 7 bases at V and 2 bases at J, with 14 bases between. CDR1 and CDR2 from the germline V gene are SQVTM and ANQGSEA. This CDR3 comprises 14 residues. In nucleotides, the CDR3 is TGCAGCGGGCGGAGGGAAATAAACACCGGGGAGCTGTTTTTT. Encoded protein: CSGRREINTGELFF.